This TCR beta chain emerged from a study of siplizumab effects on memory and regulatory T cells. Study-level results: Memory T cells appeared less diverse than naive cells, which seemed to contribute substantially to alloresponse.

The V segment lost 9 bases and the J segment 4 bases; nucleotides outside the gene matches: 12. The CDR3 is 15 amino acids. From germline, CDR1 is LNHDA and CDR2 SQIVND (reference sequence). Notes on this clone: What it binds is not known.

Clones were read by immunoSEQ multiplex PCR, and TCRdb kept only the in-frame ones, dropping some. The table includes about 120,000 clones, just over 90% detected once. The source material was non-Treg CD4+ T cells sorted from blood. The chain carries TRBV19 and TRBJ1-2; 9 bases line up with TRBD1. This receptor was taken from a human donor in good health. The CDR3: CASDPGQGLGYGYTF. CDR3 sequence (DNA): TGTGCCAGCGACCCGGGACAGGGTTTGGGCTATGGCTACACCTTC.